This TCR beta chain emerged from a study of cytomegalovirus exposure and HLA in healthy donors. With 60 Vbeta and 13 Jbeta primers, the PCR was carried out. The protocol was immunoSEQ multiplex PCR, while the TCRdb copy is restricted to in-frame clones and leaves out a portion. Among about 160,000 clones listed, around 68% were seen once. Trimming took 5 bases from V and 2 from J, leaving 16 bases between them. This CDR3 is 15 amino acids long. Germline loops: CDR1 LNHDA, CDR2 SQIVND (reference sequence). To note about this clone: Its antigen is undetermined.

Whole-study findings and limits: TCR beta sequences reportedly predicted the HLA-A and HLA-B alleles of most subjects accurately. Upon later analysis, TCR association rates were observed to vary by HLA locus, being highest for DRB1 and lowest for HLA-C. The study had only CMV serostatus as immune exposure information.

The rearrangement uses TRBV19 and TRBJ2-7, with D possibly being TRBD2 (6 bases). The sample was PBMCs. The receptor was derived from a woman aged 40 to 50 in good health and CMV-seropositive. CDR3 protein: CASSARDGGTYEQYF. DNA of the CDR3: TGTGCCAGTAGTGCTCGGGACGGGGGAACCTACGAGCAGTACTTC. Based on the CDR3 plus reference TRBV19 and TRBJ2-7, the full variable domain is DGGITQSPKYLFRKEGQNVTLSCEQNLNHDAMYWYRQDPGQGLRLIYYSQIVNDFQKGDIAEGYSVSREKKESFPLTVTSAQKNPTAFYLCASSARDGGTYEQYFGPGTRLTVT.